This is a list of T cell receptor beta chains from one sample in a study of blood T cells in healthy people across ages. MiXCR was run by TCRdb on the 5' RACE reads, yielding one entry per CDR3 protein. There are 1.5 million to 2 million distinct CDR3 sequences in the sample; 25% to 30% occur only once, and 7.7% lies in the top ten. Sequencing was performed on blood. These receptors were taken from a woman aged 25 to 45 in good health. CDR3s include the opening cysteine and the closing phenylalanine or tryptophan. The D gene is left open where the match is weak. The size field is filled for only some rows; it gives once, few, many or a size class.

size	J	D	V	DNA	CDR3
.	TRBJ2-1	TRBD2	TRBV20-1	TGCAGTGCTAGTAATCGACTAGCGGGAGGACGTTTGTCCTACAATGAGCAGTTCTTC	CSASNRLAGGRLSYNEQFF
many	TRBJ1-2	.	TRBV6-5	TGTGCCAGCAGTTCCGGGGCTTCTGGCTACACCTTC	CASSSGASGYTF
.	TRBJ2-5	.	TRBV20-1	TGCAGTGCTAGAGATGTGCCGGGGAGGGAGACCCAGTACTTC	CSARDVPGRETQYF
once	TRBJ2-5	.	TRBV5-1	TGCGCCAGCAGCTTGCAGCGGCAAGGGACCCAGTACTTC	CASSLQRQGTQYF
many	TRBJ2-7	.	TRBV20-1	TGCAGTGCTAGGGGACGGGCCTACGAGCAGTACTTC	CSARGRAYEQYF
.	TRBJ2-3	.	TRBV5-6	TGTACCAGCAGCTCGAGGGGCCTTAGAACTCCTACAGATACGCAGTATTTT	CTSSSRGLRTPTDTQYF
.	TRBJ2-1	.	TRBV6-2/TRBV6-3	TGTGCCAGCAGCCTCGTCGGGGGCACGGTTGAGCAGTTCTTC	CASSLVGGTVEQFF
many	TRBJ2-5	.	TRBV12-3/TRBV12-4	TGTGCCAGCAGCTCCCGGGGGTACCAAGAGACCCAGTACTTC	CASSSRGYQETQYF
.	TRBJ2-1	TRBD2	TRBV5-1	TGCGCCAGCAGCCCACTCGTAGCGGGAGCCTCAAATGAGCAGTTCTTC	CASSPLVAGASNEQFF
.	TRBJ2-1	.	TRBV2	TGTGCCAGCAGTGAAGGGCGGGCAGGGTACAATGAGCAGTTCTTC	CASSEGRAGYNEQFF
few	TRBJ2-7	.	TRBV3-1	TGTGCCAGCAGCCAAGTTCTCGGGGGAGGGGCTAAGGGGGCCCAGTACTTC	CASSQVLGGGAKGAQYF
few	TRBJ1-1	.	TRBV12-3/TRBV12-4	TGTGCCAGCAGTTTCGTCCGAACCATGAACACTGAAGCTTTCTTT	CASSFVRTMNTEAFF
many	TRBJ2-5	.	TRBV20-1	TGCAGTGCTAGGGTGGCAGAACAAGAGACCCAGTACTTC	CSARVAEQETQYF
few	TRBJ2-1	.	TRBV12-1	TGTGCCAGCAGCTCCCAGGGGACTAGCGGGGAGCGCGACAATGAGCAGTTCTTC	CASSSQGTSGERDNEQFF
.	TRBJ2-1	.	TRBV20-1	TGCAGTGCTAGAAACCGGTTCGAAGGCAGAGCCTCCTACAATGAGCAGTTCTTC	CSARNRFEGRASYNEQFF
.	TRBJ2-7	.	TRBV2	TGTGCCAGCAGTGAAGATGCTGGCTATACCCACCAGTACTTC	CASSEDAGYTHQYF
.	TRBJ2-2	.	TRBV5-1	TGCGCCAGCAGCTGGGGAGCGGATAACACCGGGGAGCTGTTTTTT	CASSWGADNTGELFF
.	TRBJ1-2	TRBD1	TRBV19	TGTGCCAGTAGATCGGACAGGGTATATGGCTACACCTTC	CASRSDRVYGYTF
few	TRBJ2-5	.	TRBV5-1	TGCGCCAGCAGCTTGGTGGATGCAGGGTCGGAGCAGTACTTC	CASSLVDAGSEQYF
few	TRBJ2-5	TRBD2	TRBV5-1	TGCGCCAGCAACCAACGGGGGGGCGGAGAGACCCAGTACTTC	CASNQRGGGETQYF
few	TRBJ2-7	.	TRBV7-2	TGTGCCAGCAGCTTAGTTCCCCTAGATGTAGGCGAGCAGTACTTC	CASSLVPLDVGEQYF
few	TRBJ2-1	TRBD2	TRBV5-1	TGCGCCAGCAGCTTGGGGACAAGCGGGGGGATTCAGTTCTTC	CASSLGTSGGIQFF
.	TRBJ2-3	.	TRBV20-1	TGCAGTGCTTCCCTTGTGGCGGGGCCCTCAGATACGCAGTATTTT	CSASLVAGPSDTQYF
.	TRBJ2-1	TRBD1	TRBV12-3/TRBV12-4	TGTGCCAGCAGTCCTCCGGGACAGGGGTGGAACAATGAGCAGTTCTTC	CASSPPGQGWNNEQFF
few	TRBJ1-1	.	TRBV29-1	TGCAGCACCCTCATCGTCACTGAAGCTTTCTTT	CSTLIVTEAFF
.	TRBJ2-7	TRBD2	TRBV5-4	TGTGCCAGCAGGTTATGGGGGGAGGGTAGAAATGAGCAGTACTTC	CASRLWGEGRNEQYF
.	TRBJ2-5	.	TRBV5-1	TGCGCCAGCAGCCACTTGGGAGGGGGTGGAGAGACCCAGTACTTC	CASSHLGGGGETQYF
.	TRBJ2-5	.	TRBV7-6	TGTGCCAGCAGCTCATTACAGGGTTTTGGGGAGACCCAGTACTTC	CASSSLQGFGETQYF
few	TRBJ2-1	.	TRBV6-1	TGTGCCAGACGCGGTGGACTCGGCAAAAACTCCTACAATGAGCAGTTCTTC	CARRGGLGKNSYNEQFF
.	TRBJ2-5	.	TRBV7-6	TGTGCCTGCAGCAAGGGACATCAAGAGACCCAGTACTTC	CACSKGHQETQYF
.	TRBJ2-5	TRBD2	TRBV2	TGTGCCAGCAGTGAGAACAGACTAGCGGGACCGTACCAAGAGACCCAGTACTTC	CASSENRLAGPYQETQYF
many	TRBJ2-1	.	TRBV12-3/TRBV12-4	TGTGCCAGCAGTTTAGACCCAACTAGCAATGAGCAGTTCTTC	CASSLDPTSNEQFF
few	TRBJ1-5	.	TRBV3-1	TGTGCCAGCAGCCAAGTCTTCGGTCAGCCCCAGCATTTT	CASSQVFGQPQHF
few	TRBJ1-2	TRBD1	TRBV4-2	TGTGCCAGCAGCCAAGACGACAGGGGCGGCGGCTACACCTTC	CASSQDDRGGGYTF
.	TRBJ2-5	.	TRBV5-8	TGTGCCAGCGGGATAAAAATCTACAAGCAGTACTTC	CASGIKIYKQYF
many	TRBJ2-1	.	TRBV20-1	TGCAGTGCTAGAGGGTTCTACAATGAGCAGTTCTTC	CSARGFYNEQFF
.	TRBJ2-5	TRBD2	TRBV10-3	TGTGCCACCGGCGCGGGAGTGGGTCAAGGGACCCAGTACTTC	CATGAGVGQGTQYF
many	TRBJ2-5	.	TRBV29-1	TGCAGCGTCGCCAGACCGGGACGGCTGAGGCAAGAGACCCAGTACTTC	CSVARPGRLRQETQYF
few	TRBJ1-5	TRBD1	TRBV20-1	TGCAGTGCCCGAGTGGACAGGGGGCCGGGTCAGCCCCAGCATTTT	CSARVDRGPGQPQHF
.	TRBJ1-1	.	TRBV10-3	TGTGCCATCAGTGAGTCCCCAGGGTGGAACACTGAAGCTTTCTTT	CAISESPGWNTEAFF
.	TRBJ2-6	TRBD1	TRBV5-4	TGTGCCAGCAGCCACCTGACAGGGGCCATATCTGGGGCCAACGTCCTGACTTTC	CASSHLTGAISGANVLTF
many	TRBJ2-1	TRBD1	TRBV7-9	TGTGCCAGCAGCATTGGACAGGGTTCCCACAATGAGCAGTTCTTC	CASSIGQGSHNEQFF
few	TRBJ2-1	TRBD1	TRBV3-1	TGTGCCAGCAGCCAAGGGGGCCAGGGGGACTACAATGAGCAGTTCTTC	CASSQGGQGDYNEQFF
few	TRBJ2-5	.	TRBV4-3	TGCGCCAGTAGCCAAGAAGTCAGCTTAGGGGCCCAGTACTTC	CASSQEVSLGAQYF
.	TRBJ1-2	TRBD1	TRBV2	TGTGCCAGCAGGCTCGATTTTTCGCGGCAGGGGGCAGGGGGCTACACCTTC	CASRLDFSRQGAGGYTF
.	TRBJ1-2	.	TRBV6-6	TGTGCCAGCAGACCCCGGACGGGGGATGGCTACACCTTC	CASRPRTGDGYTF
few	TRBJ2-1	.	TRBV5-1	TGCGCCAGCAGCTCGACGGTGACTGACAATGAGCAGTTCTTC	CASSSTVTDNEQFF
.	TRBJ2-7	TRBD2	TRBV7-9	TGTGCCAGCAGCCTCCACGCCGGGACTAGCGGAGTATACAATGAGCAGTACTTC	CASSLHAGTSGVYNEQYF
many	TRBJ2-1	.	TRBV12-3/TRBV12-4	TGTGCCAGCAGGCTAGCACACGAGCAGTTCTTC	CASRLAHEQFF